Listed here are 26 T cell receptor beta chains from one sample, sequenced in a study of T cell responses to AZD1222 COVID-19 vaccine. Only in-frame clones appear in the TCRdb table, and some are missing; sequencing was by immunoSEQ multiplex PCR. This table holds some 150,000 clones, approximately 90% found once. Specimen: peripheral blood, collected on day 0 of AZD1222 vaccination. These TCRs come from an adult in good health.

V and J are TRBV19 and TRBJ2-7; D is undetermined. With 1 base removed from V and 3 bases from J, the gap between germline ends came to 10 bases. The germline CDR1 and CDR2 sequences are LNHDA and SQIVND (reference sequence). There are 14 residues in the CDR3. CDR3 coding DNA: TGTGCCAGTAGTATAGGGGCTTCGGGCTACGAGCAGTACTTC. Protein product: CASSIGASGYEQYF.

The J gene is TRBJ2-5, the V gene TRBV5-6; 10 bases line up with TRBD1. Germline V CDR1 and CDR2: SGHDT, YYEEEE. The CDR3 contains 14 residues. V was clipped by 4 bases and J by 5 bases; unmatched bases: 5. The CDR3 sequence: CASSEGQGKETQYF. The CDR3 DNA reads TGTGCCAGCAGCGAGGGACAGGGGAAGGAGACCCAGTACTTC.

The chain is built from TRBV29-1 and TRBJ1-5; D is unclear. CDR3 length equals 12 residues. V was cut by 4 bases and J by 3 bases, with 7 bases left in between. CDR1 SQVTM and CDR2 ANQGSEA come from the germline V gene. The CDR3 region has the DNA TGCAGCGTTGGGGGTCTCAATCAGCCCCAGCATTTT. Its translation is CSVGGLNQPQHF.

The chain has TRBV3-1 (or the pseudogene TRBV3-2) and TRBJ1-2; D might be TRBD1 (5 bases). Looked up from germline, CDR1 is LGHDT and CDR2 is YNNKEL (reference sequence). The CDR3 covers 15 residues. The germline V and J ends were trimmed by 5 bases and 2 bases, with 15 bases remaining between them. CDR3 sequence: CASSDGTVKNYGYTF. The CDR3 DNA is TGTGCCAGCAGCGACGGGACGGTTAAGAACTATGGCTACACCTTC.

The chain joins TRBV27 to TRBJ1-1, with D maybe TRBD1 (5 bases). Germline V gene sequence: CDR1 MNHEY, CDR2 SMNVEV (reference sequence). Trimming took off 3 bases at V and 3 bases at J, with 14 bases between the two ends. This CDR3 contains 15 residues. The CDR3 sequence: CASSLSRRGYTEAFF. The CDR3 nucleotides are TGTGCCAGCAGTTTGTCGCGGAGGGGCTACACTGAAGCTTTCTTT.

The rearrangement uses TRBV11-2 and TRBJ1-5; a possible D gene is TRBD1 (5 bases). The CDR3 has 14 residues. Trimming cost V 5 bases and J 9 bases, with 17 bases left between them. Germline assignment: CDR1 SGHAT and CDR2 FQNNGV. The CDR3 spells CASSPQEGAGPQHF. The CDR3 nucleotides are TGTGCCAGCAGCCCCCAAGAAGGGGCTGGGCCCCAGCATTTT.

This chain connects TRBV4-2 to TRBJ2-5; 9 bases match TRBD1. V shed 1 base and J 5 bases; nucleotides not matched to a gene: 8. CDR1 and CDR2 from the germline V gene are LGHNA and YNFKEQ. CDR3 size: 16 residues. CDR3 sequence (DNA): TGTGCCAGCAGCCAAGGGGACAGGGCGGGCTGGGAGACCCAGTACTTC. Its translation is CASSQGDRAGWETQYF.

In the case of this clone: At one boundary the junction diverges from the germline segment, which might be a read error. The V call is TRBV3-1 (or the pseudogene TRBV3-2), the J call TRBJ2-2; D remains unclear. The germline gives CDR1 LGHDT, CDR2 YNNKEL (reference sequence). The CDR3 length is 15 residues. In DNA, the CDR3 is TGTGCCGGCAGCCACCACGTCACACCTCCCGGTGAGCTGTTTTTT. Its translation: CAGSHHVTPPGELFF.

The chain uses TRBV2 and TRBJ1-5, with D possibly matching TRBD1 (5 bases). The CDR3 has 13 residues. V lost 7 bases and J lost 1, with 8 bases in between. The germline CDR1 and CDR2 sequences are SNHLY and FYNNEI. CDR3 loop: CASMGGSNQPQHF. The CDR3 DNA reads as TGTGCCAGCATGGGGGGAAGCAATCAGCCCCAGCATTTT.

A single count supports this clone. The chain combines TRBV5-1 with TRBJ2-5; D is unresolved. CDR1 SGHRS and CDR2 YFSETQ come from the germline V gene. V was trimmed by 4 bases and J by 1 base, leaving 14 bases between them. This CDR3 is 15 amino acids long. This CDR3 reads CASSGTLRFQETQYF. CDR3 nucleotides: TGCGCCAGCAGCGGAACACTGCGCTTCCAAGAGACCCAGTACTTC.

J is TRBJ2-7 and V is TRBV28, with TRBD2 matching over 9 bases. V was pared by 2 bases and J by 4 bases, with 3 bases of the junction left unmatched. CDR3 length: 14 amino acids. The germline V gene has CDR1 MDHEN and CDR2 SYDVKM. The CDR3 loop reads CASSLGLAGYEQYF. In DNA form, the CDR3 reads TGTGCCAGCAGTTTAGGCCTAGCGGGATACGAGCAGTACTTC.

J is TRBJ2-3 and V is TRBV6-1; D is perhaps TRBD2 (6 bases). The length of the CDR3 is 17 residues. Germline values: CDR1 MNHNS, CDR2 SASEGT. Trimming cost V 0 bases and J 4 bases, with 17 bases left between them. CDR3 DNA: TGTGCCAGCAGTGAAGCGAGGGCGGGAAGGGCGTCAGATACGCAGTATTTT. This encodes CASSEARAGRASDTQYF.

V and J are TRBV9 and TRBJ2-3, with 7 bases lining up with TRBD1. Germline V gives CDR1 SGDLS, CDR2 YYNGEE. The CDR3 is made up of 15 amino acids. V was pared by 1 base and J by 2 bases, with 4 bases of the junction left unmatched. CDR3 nucleotide sequence: TGTGCCAGCAGCGTACAGGGACAGCTCACAGATACGCAGTATTTT. Translating it yields CASSVQGQLTDTQYF.

This rearrangement joins TRBV7-9 to TRBJ1-2; no firm D call. Germline V gives CDR1 SEHNR, CDR2 FQNEAQ (reference sequence). The CDR3 length is 15 residues. V was trimmed by 5 bases and J by 5 bases, leaving 18 bases between them. This chain's CDR3 is CASSPTPGGGYGYTF. DNA for the CDR3: TGTGCCAGCAGCCCAACCCCGGGAGGAGGGTATGGCTACACCTTC.

The chain has TRBV3-1 (or the pseudogene TRBV3-2) and TRBJ2-5; unclear D gene. Germline V gene data show CDR1 as LGHDT and CDR2 as YNNKEL (reference sequence). V lost 1 base and J lost 1, with 10 bases in between. The CDR3 has 15 amino acids. CDR3 in amino acids: CASSQVTTIQETQYF. The CDR3 DNA follows: TGTGCCAGCAGCCAAGTAACAACTATCCAAGAGACCCAGTACTTC.

A few counts support this clone. This sequence joins TRBV10-2 and TRBJ1-1, with no clear D. Deletions cut 6 bases from V and 0 bases from J, with 5 bases between. Germline CDR1 WSHSY, CDR2 SAAADI. CDR3 length: 12 amino acids. This CDR3 reads CASRSLNTEAFF. The CDR3 DNA sequence: TGCGCCAGCAGGAGCCTGAACACTGAAGCTTTCTTT.

The CDR3 here is CASSLQGESYEQYF. The CDR3 DNA follows: TGTGCCAGCAGTTTGCAAGGTGAATCCTACGAGCAGTACTTC. This chain connects TRBV6-6 to TRBJ2-7; D uncertain. The germline V gene encodes CDR1 MNHNY and CDR2 SVGAGI (reference sequence). V lost 4 bases and J 1 base, leaving 11 bases between the germline ends. There are 14 residues in the CDR3.

The V and J genes are TRBV4-1 and TRBJ1-2; TRBD1 aligns across 7 bases. Germline CDR1 and CDR2: MGHRA and YSYEKL. This CDR3 is 15 amino acids long. V was pared by 4 bases and J by 3 bases, with 8 bases of the junction left unmatched. The CDR3 reads CASSRPSGGDYGYTF. CDR3 in DNA: TGCGCCAGCAGCCGTCCTTCAGGGGGGGACTATGGCTACACCTTC.

This chain links TRBV7-2 with TRBJ2-7; D gene ambiguous. CDR1 is SGHTA and CDR2 is FQGNSA in the germline V gene. Deletions cut 3 bases from V and 2 bases from J, with 11 bases between. The CDR3 length is 14 residues. CDR3 loop: CASSFGRFTYEQYF. The CDR3 region has the DNA TGTGCCAGCAGCTTCGGCCGCTTTACCTACGAGCAGTACTTC.

The V call is TRBV19, the J call TRBJ1-3; possibly TRBD1 for D (6 bases). CDR3 length equals 12 residues. CDR1 and CDR2 from the germline V gene are LNHDA and SQIVND (reference sequence). V was trimmed by 5 bases and J by 7 bases, leaving 9 bases between them. Written as DNA, the CDR3 is TGTGCCAGTAGTCGGACAGAGAACACCATATATTTT. This codes for CASSRTENTIYF.

The rearrangement joins TRBV6-5 to TRBJ1-3, with TRBD1 as a possible D gene (5 bases). The ends were cut back, 5 bases at V and 2 bases at J, with 10 bases in the middle. The CDR3 covers 14 residues. Germline V gene data show CDR1 as MNHEY and CDR2 as SVGAGI. The DNA for the CDR3 is TGTGCCAGCAGTCCCAGGACAACTGGAAACACCATATATTTT. Encoded protein: CASSPRTTGNTIYF.

The gene calls are TRBV29-1 and TRBJ1-1, with D perhaps matching TRBD1 (6 bases). The CDR3 is made up of 13 amino acids. Trimming left V 3 bases short and J 1 base short, with 9 bases between. Germline V gene lookup returns CDR1 SQVTM and CDR2 ANQGSEA. The CDR3 reads CSVERGSNTEAFF. DNA for the CDR3: TGCAGCGTTGAGAGGGGGTCGAACACTGAAGCTTTCTTT.

Regarding this clone: One end of the junction varies from germline; a read error may be responsible. The genes are TRBV6-5 and TRBJ1-1; the D gene is possibly TRBD1 (6 bases). The CDR3 runs 14 residues. The germline V gene has CDR1 MNHEY and CDR2 SVGAGI. This CDR3 reads CASTYREANTEAFF. The CDR3 coding sequence is TGTGCCAGCACTTACAGGGAGGCGAACACTGAAGCTTTCTTT.

The V call is TRBV23-1, the J call TRBJ2-7, with 7 bases aligning to TRBD1. TRBV23-1 falls under the ORF class, with uncertain function. The CDR3 has 13 amino acids. J was trimmed by 1 base and V by 8 bases; bases with no gene match: 5. The CDR3 nucleotides read TGCGCCAGCCCGGGACAGAGGTCCTACGAGCAGTACTTC. The encoded protein is CASPGQRSYEQYF.

The J gene is TRBJ2-7, the V gene TRBV2, with 7 bases that match TRBD1. Germline loops: CDR1 SNHLY, CDR2 FYNNEI. The CDR3 is 14 residues long. Germline trimming cut 7 bases from V and 0 bases from J; bases unmatched to any gene: 6. This CDR3 is CASTRQGPSYEQYF. The CDR3 bases are TGTGCCAGCACCCGACAGGGACCCTCCTACGAGCAGTACTTC.

The chain recombines TRBV6-5 with TRBJ1-2; a possible D gene is TRBD1 (6 bases). Looked up from germline, CDR1 is MNHEY and CDR2 is SVGAGI. V lost 11 bases to trimming and J lost 0 bases, with 19 bases between them. There are 15 residues in the CDR3. CDR3 loop: CAVPHRDIANYGYTF. Here the CDR3 DNA reads TGTGCCGTCCCTCATAGGGACATTGCTAACTATGGCTACACCTTC.